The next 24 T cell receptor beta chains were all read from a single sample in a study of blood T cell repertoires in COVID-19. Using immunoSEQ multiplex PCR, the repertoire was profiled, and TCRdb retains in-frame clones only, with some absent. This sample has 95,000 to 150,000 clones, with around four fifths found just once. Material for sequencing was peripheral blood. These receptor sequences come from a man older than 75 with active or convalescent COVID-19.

This CDR3 is CASSTGQANTEAFF. CDR3 bases: TGTGCCAGTAGTACGGGACAAGCGAACACTGAAGCTTTCTTT. This sequence joins TRBV19 and TRBJ1-1; tentative D call: TRBD1 (6 bases). Germline V lookup: CDR1 LNHDA, CDR2 SQIVND (reference sequence). V lost 4 bases to trimming and J lost 1 base, with 10 bases between them. The CDR3 sequence is 14 residues long. Full variable domain (missing parts from reference TRBV19 and TRBJ1-1): DGGITQSPKYLFRKEGQNVTLSCEQNLNHDAMYWYRQDPGQGLRLIYYSQIVNDFQKGDIAEGYSVSREKKESFPLTVTSAQKNPTAFYLCASSTGQANTEAFFGQGTRLTVV.

CDR3 in amino acids: CASNFRDRKGNTIYF. The CDR3 DNA is TGTGCCAGTAACTTCCGGGACAGAAAAGGAAACACCATATATTTT. The V gene is TRBV19, the J gene TRBJ1-3, with 7 bases fitting TRBD1. J was trimmed by 4 bases and V by 7 bases; bases with no gene match: 10. Germline loops: CDR1 LNHDA, CDR2 SQIVND (reference sequence). The CDR3 sequence is 15 residues long.

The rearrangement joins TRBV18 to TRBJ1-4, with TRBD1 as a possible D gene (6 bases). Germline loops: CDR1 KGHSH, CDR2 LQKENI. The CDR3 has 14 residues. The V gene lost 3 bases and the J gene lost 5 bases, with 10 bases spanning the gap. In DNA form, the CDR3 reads TGTGCCAGCTCACCGCAGGGGCTAAATGAAAAACTGTTTTTT. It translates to CASSPQGLNEKLFF.

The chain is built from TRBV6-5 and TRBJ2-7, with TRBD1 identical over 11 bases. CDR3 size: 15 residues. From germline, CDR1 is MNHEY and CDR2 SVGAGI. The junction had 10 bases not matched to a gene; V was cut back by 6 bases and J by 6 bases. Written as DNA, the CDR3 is TGTGCCAGCAGCCTCCAGGACAGGGGGCTAAGCGAGCAGTACTTC. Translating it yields CASSLQDRGLSEQYF.

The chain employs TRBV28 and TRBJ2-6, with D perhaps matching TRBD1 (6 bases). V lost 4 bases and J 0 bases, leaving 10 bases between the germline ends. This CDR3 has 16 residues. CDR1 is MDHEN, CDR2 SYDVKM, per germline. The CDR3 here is CASSSQDSSGANVLTF. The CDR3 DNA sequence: TGTGCCAGCAGTTCCCAGGACAGCTCTGGGGCCAACGTCCTGACTTTC.

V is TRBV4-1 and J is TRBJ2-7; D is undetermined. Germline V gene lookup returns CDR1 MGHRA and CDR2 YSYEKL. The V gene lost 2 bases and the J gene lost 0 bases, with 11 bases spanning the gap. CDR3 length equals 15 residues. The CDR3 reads CASSQSRLSSYEQYF. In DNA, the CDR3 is TGCGCCAGCAGCCAATCACGACTGAGCTCCTACGAGCAGTACTTC.

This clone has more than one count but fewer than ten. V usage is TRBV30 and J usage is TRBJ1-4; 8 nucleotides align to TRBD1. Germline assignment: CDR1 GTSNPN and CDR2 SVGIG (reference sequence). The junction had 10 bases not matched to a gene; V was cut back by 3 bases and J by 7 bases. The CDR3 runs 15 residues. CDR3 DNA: TGTGCCTGGAGCGACACAGGGGGATCTAGTGAAAAACTGTTTTTT. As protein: CAWSDTGGSSEKLFF.

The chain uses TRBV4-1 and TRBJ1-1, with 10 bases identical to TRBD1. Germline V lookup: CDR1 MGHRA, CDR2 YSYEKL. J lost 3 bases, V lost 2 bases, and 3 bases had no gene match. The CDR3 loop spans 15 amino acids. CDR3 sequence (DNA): TGCGCCAGCAGCCAATCAGGACAGGGGGACACTGAAGCTTTCTTT. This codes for CASSQSGQGDTEAFF.

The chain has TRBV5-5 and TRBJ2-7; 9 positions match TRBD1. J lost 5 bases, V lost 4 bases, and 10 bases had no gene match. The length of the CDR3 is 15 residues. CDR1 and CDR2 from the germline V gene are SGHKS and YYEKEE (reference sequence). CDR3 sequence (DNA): TGTGCCAGCAGCCCCGGACAGGGGAGGGATCACGAGCAGTACTTC. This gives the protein CASSPGQGRDHEQYF.

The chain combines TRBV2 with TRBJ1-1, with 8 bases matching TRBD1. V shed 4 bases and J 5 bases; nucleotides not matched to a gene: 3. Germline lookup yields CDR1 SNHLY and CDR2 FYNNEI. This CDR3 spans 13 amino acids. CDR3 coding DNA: TGTGCCAGCAGTGTAACAGGGGGTACTGAAGCTTTCTTT. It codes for CASSVTGGTEAFF.

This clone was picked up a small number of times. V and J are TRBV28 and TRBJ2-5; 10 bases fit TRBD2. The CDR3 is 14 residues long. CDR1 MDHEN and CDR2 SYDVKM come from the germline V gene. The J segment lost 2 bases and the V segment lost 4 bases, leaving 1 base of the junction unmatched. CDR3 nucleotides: TGTGCCAGCAGTTCAGCGGGGGGGCAAGAGACCCAGTACTTC. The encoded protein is CASSSAGGQETQYF.

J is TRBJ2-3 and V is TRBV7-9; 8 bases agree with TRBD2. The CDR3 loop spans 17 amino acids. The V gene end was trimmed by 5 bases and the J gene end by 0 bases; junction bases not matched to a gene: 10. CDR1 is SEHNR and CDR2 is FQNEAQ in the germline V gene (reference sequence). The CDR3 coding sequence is TGTGCCAGCAGCACGCCTTTAGCGGGGCTTAGCACAGATACGCAGTATTTT. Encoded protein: CASSTPLAGLSTDTQYF. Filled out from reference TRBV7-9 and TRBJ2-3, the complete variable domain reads DTGVSQNPRHKITKRGQNVTFRCDPISEHNRLYWYRQTLGQGPEFLTYFQNEAQLEKSRLLSDRFSAERPKGSFSTLEIQRTEQGDSAMYLCASSTPLAGLSTDTQYFGPGTRLTVL.

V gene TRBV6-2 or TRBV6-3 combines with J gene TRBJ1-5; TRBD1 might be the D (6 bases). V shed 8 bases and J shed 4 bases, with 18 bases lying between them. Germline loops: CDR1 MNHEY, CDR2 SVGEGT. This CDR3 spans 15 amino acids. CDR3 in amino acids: CASGLGAGWNQPQHF. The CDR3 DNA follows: TGTGCCAGCGGCCTGGGGGCAGGGTGGAATCAGCCCCAGCATTTT.

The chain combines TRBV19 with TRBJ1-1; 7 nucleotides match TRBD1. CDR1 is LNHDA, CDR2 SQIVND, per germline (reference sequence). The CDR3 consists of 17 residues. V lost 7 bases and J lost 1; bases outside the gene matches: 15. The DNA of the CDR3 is TGTGCCAGTACCGGGGGGGGGACAGCAGGAAAGAACACTGAAGCTTTCTTT. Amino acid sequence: CASTGGGTAGKNTEAFF.

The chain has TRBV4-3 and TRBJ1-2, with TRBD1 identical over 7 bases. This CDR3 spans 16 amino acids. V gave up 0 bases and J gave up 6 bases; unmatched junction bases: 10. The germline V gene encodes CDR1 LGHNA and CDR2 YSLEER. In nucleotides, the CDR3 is TGCGCCAGCAGCCAAGACTGGGACAGCCCTGCGGATGGCTACACCTTC. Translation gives CASSQDWDSPADGYTF.

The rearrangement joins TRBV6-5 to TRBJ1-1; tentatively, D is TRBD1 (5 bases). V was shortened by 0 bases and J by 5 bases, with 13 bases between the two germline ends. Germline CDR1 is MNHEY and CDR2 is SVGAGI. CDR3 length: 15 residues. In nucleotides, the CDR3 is TGTGCCAGCAGTTACTCTTCCGGGGGGATTACTGAAGCTTTCTTT. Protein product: CASSYSSGGITEAFF.

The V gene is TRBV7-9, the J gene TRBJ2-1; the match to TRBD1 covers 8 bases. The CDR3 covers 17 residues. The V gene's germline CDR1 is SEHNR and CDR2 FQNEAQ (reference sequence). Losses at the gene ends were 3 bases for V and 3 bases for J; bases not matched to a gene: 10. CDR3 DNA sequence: TGTGCCAGCAGCTTTCTCGGATCGACAGGGGTCTACAATGAGCAGTTCTTC. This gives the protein CASSFLGSTGVYNEQFF.

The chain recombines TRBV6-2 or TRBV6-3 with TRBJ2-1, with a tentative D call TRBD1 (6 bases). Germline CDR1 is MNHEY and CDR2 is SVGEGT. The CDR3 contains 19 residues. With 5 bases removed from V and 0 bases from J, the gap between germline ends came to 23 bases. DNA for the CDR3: TGTGCCAGCAGTCACCCGGGACAAGGCCCAGAAAGCTCCTACAATGAGCAGTTCTTC. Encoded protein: CASSHPGQGPESSYNEQFF.

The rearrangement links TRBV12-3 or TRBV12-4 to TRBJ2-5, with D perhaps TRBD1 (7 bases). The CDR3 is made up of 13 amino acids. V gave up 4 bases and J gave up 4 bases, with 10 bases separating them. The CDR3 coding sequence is TGTGCCAGCAGTTCAGGGGGGTTAGAGACCCAGTACTTC. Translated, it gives CASSSGGLETQYF.

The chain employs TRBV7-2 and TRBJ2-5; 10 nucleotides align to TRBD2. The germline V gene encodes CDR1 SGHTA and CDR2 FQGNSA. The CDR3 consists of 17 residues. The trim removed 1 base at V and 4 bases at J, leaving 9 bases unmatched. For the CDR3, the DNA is TGTGCCAGCAGCTTAGGATTAGCGGGGGGCCTCGTAGAGACCCAGTACTTC. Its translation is CASSLGLAGGLVETQYF.

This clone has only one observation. For the CDR3, the DNA is TGTGCCATCAGTGAGTCCCCTAGCGGGGGTTACGAGCAGTACTTC. Protein: CAISESPSGGYEQYF. The chain combines TRBV10-3 with TRBJ2-7; 10 nucleotides agree with TRBD2. CDR1 and CDR2 (germline): ENHRY, SYGVKD. Losses at the gene ends were 0 bases for V and 4 bases for J; bases not matched to a gene: 3. CDR3 length equals 15 residues.

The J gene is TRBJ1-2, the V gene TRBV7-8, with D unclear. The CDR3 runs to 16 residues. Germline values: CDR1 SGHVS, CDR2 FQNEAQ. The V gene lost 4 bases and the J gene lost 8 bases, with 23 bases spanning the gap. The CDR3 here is CASSYGRQQLSWGYTF. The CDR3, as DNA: TGTGCCAGCAGCTACGGGAGGCAGCAGCTATCGTGGGGCTACACCTTC.

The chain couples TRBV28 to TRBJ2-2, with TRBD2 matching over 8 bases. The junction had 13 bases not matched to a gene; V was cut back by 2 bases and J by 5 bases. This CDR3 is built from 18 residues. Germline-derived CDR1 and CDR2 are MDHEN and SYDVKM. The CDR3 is CASSLGTMGTRGTGELFF. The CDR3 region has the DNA TGTGCCAGCAGTTTAGGGACTATGGGGACTAGGGGAACCGGGGAGCTGTTTTTT.

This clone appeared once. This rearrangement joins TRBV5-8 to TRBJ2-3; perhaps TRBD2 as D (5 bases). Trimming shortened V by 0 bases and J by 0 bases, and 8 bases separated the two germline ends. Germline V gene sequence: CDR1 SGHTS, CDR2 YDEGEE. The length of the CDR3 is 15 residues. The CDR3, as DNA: TGTGCCAGCAGCTTGGCGGGATCTAGCACAGATACGCAGTATTTT. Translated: CASSLAGSSTDTQYF. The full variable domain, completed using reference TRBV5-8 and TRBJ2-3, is EAGVTQSPTHLIKTRGQQATLRCSPISGHTSVYWYQQALGLGLQFLLWYDEGEERNRGNFPPRFSGRQFPNYSSELNVNALELEDSALYLCASSLAGSSTDTQYFGPGTRLTVL.